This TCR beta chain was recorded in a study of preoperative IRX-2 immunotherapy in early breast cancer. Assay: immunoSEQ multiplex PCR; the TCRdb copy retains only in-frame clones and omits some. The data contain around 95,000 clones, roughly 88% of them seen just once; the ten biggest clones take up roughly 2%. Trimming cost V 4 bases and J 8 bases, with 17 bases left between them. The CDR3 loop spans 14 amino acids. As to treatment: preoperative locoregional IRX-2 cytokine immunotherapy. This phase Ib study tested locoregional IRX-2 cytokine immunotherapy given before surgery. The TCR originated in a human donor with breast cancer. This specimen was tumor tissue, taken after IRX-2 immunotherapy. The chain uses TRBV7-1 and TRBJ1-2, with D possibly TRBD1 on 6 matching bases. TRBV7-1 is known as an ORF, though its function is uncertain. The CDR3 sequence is CASSLNRELGGYTF. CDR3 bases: TGTGCCAGCAGCTTGAACAGGGAATTGGGAGGCTACACCTTC.